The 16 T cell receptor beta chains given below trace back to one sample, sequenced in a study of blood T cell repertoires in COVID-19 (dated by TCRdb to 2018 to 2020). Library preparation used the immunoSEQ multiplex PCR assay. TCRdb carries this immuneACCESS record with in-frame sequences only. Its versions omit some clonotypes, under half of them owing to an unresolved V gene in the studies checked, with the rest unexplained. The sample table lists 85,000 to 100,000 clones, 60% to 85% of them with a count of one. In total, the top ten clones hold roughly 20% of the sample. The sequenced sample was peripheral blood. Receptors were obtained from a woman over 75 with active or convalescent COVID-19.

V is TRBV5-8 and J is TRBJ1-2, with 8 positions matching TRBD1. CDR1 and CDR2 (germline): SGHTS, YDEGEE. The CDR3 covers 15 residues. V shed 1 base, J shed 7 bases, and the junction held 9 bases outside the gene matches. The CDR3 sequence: CASSLRILDRAGYTF. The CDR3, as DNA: TGTGCCAGCAGCTTGAGGATATTGGACAGGGCTGGCTACACCTTC.

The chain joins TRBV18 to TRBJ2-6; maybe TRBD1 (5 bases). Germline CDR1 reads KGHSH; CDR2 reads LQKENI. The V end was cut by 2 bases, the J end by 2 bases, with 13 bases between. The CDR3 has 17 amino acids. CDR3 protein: CASSPVRDGTGANVLTF. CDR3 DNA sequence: TGTGCCAGCTCACCAGTCAGGGATGGCACTGGGGCCAACGTCCTGACTTTC.

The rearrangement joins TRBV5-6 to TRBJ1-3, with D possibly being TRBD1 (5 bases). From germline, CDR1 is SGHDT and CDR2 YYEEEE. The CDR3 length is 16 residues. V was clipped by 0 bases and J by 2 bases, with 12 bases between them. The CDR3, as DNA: TGTGCCAGCAGCTTGGGCTGGCGGGGCGCTGGAAACACCATATATTTT. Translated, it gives CASSLGWRGAGNTIYF.

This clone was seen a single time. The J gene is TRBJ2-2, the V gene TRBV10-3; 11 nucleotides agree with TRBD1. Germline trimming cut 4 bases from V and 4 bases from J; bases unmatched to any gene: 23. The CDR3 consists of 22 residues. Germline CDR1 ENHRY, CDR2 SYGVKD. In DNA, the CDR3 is TGTGCCATCAGTGCACCTATCCCGGGACAGGGGGTAGCCCTCACGGCCACCGGGGAGCTGTTTTTT. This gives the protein CAISAPIPGQGVALTATGELFF.

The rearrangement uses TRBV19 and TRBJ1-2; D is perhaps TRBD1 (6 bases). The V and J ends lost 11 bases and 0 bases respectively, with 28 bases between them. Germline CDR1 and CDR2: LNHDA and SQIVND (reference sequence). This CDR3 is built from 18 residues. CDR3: CASTPRTVTQSANYGYTF. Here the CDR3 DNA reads TGTGCCTCCACGCCCCGGACAGTCACCCAAAGCGCTAACTATGGCTACACCTTC.

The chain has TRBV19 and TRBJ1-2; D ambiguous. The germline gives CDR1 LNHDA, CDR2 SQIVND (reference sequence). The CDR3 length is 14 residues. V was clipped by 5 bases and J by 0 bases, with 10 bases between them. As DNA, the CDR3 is TGTGCCAGTAGTCAAGGAGCCTCTAACTATGGCTACACCTTC. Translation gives CASSQGASNYGYTF.

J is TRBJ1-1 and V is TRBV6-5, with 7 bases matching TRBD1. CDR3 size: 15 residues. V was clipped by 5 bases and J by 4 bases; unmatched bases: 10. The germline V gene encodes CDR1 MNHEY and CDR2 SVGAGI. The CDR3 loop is CASSLYTGVGTEAFF. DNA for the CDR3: TGTGCCAGCAGTCTATATACAGGGGTGGGCACTGAAGCTTTCTTT.

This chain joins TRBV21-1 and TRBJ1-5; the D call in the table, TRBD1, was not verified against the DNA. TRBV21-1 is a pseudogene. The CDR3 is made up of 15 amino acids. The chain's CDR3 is CASIIDRDSNQPQHF. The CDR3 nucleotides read TGTGCCAGCATAATAGACAGGGATAGCAATCAGCCCCAGCATTTT.

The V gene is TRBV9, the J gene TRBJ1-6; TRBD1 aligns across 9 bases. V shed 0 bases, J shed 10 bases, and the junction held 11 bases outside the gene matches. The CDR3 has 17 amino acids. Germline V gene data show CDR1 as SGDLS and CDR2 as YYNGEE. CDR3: CASSVEGLGTGRSPLHF. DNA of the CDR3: TGTGCCAGCAGCGTAGAGGGGCTTGGGACAGGGAGGTCACCCCTCCACTTT.

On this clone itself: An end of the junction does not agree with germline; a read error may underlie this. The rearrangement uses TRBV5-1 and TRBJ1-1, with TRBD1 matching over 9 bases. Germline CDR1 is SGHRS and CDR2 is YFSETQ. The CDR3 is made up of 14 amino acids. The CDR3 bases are TGTGCCAGCAGCTTACAGGGGGCCGGCACTGAAGCTTTCTTT. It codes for CASSLQGAGTEAFF.

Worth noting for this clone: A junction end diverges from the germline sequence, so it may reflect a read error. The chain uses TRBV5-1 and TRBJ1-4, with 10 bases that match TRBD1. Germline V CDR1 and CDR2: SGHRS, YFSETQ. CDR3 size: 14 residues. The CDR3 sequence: CASSSGTGELKLFF. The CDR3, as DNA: TGTGCCAGCAGCTCCGGGACAGGGGAATTGAAACTGTTTTTT.

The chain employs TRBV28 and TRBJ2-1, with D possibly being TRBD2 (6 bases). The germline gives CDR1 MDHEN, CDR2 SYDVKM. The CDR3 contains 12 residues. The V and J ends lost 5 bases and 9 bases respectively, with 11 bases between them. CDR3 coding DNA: TGTGCCAGCAGTATAAAACTAGCTGAGCAGTTCTTC. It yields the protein CASSIKLAEQFF.

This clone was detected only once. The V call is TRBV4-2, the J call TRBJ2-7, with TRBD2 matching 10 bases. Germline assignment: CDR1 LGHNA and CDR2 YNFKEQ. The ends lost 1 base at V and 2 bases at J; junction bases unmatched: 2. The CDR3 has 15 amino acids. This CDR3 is CASSQATSGTYEQYF. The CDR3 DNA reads TGTGCCAGCAGCCAAGCCACTAGCGGGACCTACGAGCAGTACTTC.

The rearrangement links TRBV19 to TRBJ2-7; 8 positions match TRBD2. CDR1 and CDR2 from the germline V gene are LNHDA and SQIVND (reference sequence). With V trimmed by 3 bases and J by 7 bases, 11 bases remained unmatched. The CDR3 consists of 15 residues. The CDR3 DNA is TGTGCCAGTAGTATGGTCACGGGAGGGCCGGGAGAGCAGTACTTC. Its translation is CASSMVTGGPGEQYF. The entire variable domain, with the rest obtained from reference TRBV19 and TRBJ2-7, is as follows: DGGITQSPKYLFRKEGQNVTLSCEQNLNHDAMYWYRQDPGQGLRLIYYSQIVNDFQKGDIAEGYSVSREKKESFPLTVTSAQKNPTAFYLCASSMVTGGPGEQYFGPGTRLTVT.

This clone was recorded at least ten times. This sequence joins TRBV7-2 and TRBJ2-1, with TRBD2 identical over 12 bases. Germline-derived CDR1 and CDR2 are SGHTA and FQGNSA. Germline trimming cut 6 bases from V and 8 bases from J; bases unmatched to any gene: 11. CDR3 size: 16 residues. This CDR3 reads CASSYPTSGSPDEQFF. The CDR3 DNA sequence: TGTGCCAGCAGTTACCCGACTAGCGGGAGTCCAGATGAGCAGTTCTTC.

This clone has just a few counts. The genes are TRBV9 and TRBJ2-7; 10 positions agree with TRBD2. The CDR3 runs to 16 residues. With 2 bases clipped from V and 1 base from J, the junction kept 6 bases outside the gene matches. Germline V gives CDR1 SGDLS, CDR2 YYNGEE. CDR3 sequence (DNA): TGTGCCAGCAGCGTGTCGGGACTAGCGCCTTCCTACGAGCAGTACTTC. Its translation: CASSVSGLAPSYEQYF. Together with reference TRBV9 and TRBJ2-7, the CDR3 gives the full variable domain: DSGVTQTPKHLITATGQRVTLRCSPRSGDLSVYWYQQSLDQGLQFLIQYYNGEERAKGNILERFSAQQFPDLHSELNLSSLELGDSALYFCASSVSGLAPSYEQYFGPGTRLTVT.